These 22 T cell receptor beta chains originate from one sample sequenced in a study of cytotoxic CD8 clonotypes in ibrutinib-treated CLL. The method was immunoSEQ multiplex PCR; TCRdb's version includes in-frame clones alone and lacks a portion of them. Among around 91,000 clones listed, 86% were seen once. Sequenced here: PBMCs, sampled before ibrutinib treatment. Receptor source: a human donor with chronic lymphocytic leukemia.

This clone was detected once. The V gene is TRBV4-3, the J gene TRBJ1-2, with a weak D call TRBD1 (6 bases). Trimming stripped 0 bases from V and 4 bases from J, with 15 bases between. Germline CDR1 reads LGHNA; CDR2 reads YSLEER. The CDR3 spans 16 residues. The CDR3 protein is CASSQDLSGVVYGYTF. CDR3 DNA: TGCGCCAGCAGCCAAGATCTATCAGGGGTAGTCTATGGCTACACCTTC.

This clone occurred a few times. This chain links TRBV21-1 with TRBJ1-5; the table names TRBD1, a call not compared with the DNA. TRBV21-1 has pseudogene status. The CDR3 spans 16 residues. This CDR3 reads CASSKAWDRVHQPQHF. CDR3 bases: TGTGCCAGCAGCAAAGCGTGGGACAGGGTCCATCAGCCCCAGCATTTT.

This clone was seen only once. V usage is TRBV6-5 and J usage is TRBJ2-1; 9 nucleotides match TRBD1. CDR3 length: 15 amino acids. Germline trimming cut 4 bases from V and 10 bases from J; bases unmatched to any gene: 11. CDR1 is MNHEY, CDR2 SVGAGI, per germline. CDR3 bases: TGTGCCAGCAGTTCATCCGGGACAGGGTTTAGGGAGCAGTTCTTC. This translates into CASSSSGTGFREQFF.

The V and J genes are TRBV30 and TRBJ2-3; 11 bases line up with TRBD2. Germline-derived CDR1 and CDR2 are GTSNPN and SVGIG (reference sequence). This CDR3 spans 18 amino acids. V lost 0 bases to trimming and J lost 4 bases; unmatched junction nucleotides: 12. DNA for the CDR3: TGTGCCTGGAGTGTACCTCCGACTAGCGGGACCCAGGCAGATACGCAGTATTTT. This translates into CAWSVPPTSGTQADTQYF.

The chain recombines TRBV5-1 with TRBJ1-2, with 9 bases lining up with TRBD1. This CDR3 spans 15 amino acids. V gave up 1 base and J gave up 4 bases; unmatched junction bases: 5. Germline V CDR1 and CDR2: SGHRS, YFSETQ. The CDR3 region has the DNA TGCGCCAGCAGCTTGACAGGGGGCGAATCCTATGGCTACACCTTC. It is translated as CASSLTGGESYGYTF.

The V and J genes are TRBV19 and TRBJ1-2; unclear D gene. This CDR3 has 12 amino acids. Trimming removed 3 bases at V and 6 bases at J, with 8 bases between. Germline CDR1 and CDR2: LNHDA and SQIVND (reference sequence). CDR3 region: CASSIPPHGYTF. The CDR3 coding sequence is TGTGCCAGTAGTATTCCCCCGCATGGCTACACCTTC. Using reference TRBV19 and TRBJ1-2 for the parts outside the CDR3, the full variable domain is DGGITQSPKYLFRKEGQNVTLSCEQNLNHDAMYWYRQDPGQGLRLIYYSQIVNDFQKGDIAEGYSVSREKKESFPLTVTSAQKNPTAFYLCASSIPPHGYTFGSGTRLTVV.

The rearrangement uses TRBV29-1 and TRBJ2-5; the D call may be TRBD1 or TRBD2 (5 bases each). The germline CDR1 and CDR2 sequences are SQVTM and ANQGSEA. V gave up 3 bases and J gave up 2 bases, with 13 bases separating them. There are 14 residues in the CDR3. CDR3 bases: TGCAGCGTTGACGCTCGGGACGGACAAGAGACCCAGTACTTC. Amino acid sequence: CSVDARDGQETQYF.

V and J are TRBV4-1 and TRBJ1-1, with D tentatively TRBD1 (5 bases). Looked up from germline, CDR1 is MGHRA and CDR2 is YSYEKL. This CDR3 is 13 amino acids long. With 3 bases removed from V and 5 bases from J, the gap between germline ends came to 10 bases. DNA for the CDR3: TGCGCCAGCAGCCAGGGAGCAGGGACTGAAGCTTTCTTT. Translation gives CASSQGAGTEAFF.

The chain is built from TRBV28 and TRBJ1-5; possible D gene TRBD1, 5 bases. V was trimmed by 3 bases and J by 11 bases, leaving 11 bases between them. The CDR3 contains 12 residues. Germline lookup yields CDR1 MDHEN and CDR2 SYDVKM. This CDR3 is CASSLGVGTQHF. In DNA, the CDR3 is TGTGCCAGCAGTTTGGGGGTGGGGACCCAGCATTTT. Complete variable domain (other parts from reference TRBV28 and TRBJ1-5): DVKVTQSSRYLVKRTGEKVFLECVQDMDHENMFWYRQDPGLGLRLIYFSYDVKMKEKGDIPEGYSVSREKKERFSLILESASTNQTSMYLCASSLGVGTQHFGDGTRLSIL.

The rearrangement joins TRBV7-3 to TRBJ2-3; D remains unclear. Looked up from germline, CDR1 is SGHTA and CDR2 is FQGTGA. V dropped 2 bases and J dropped 6 bases, with 9 bases sitting between them. CDR3 length: 13 amino acids. The CDR3 is CASSLFLLDTQYF. Here the CDR3 DNA reads TGTGCCAGCAGCTTATTTCTCTTGGATACGCAGTATTTT. The full variable domain, completed using reference TRBV7-3 and TRBJ2-3, is GAGVSQTPSNKVTEKGKYVELRCDPISGHTALYWYRQSLGQGPEFLIYFQGTGAADDSGLPNDRFFAVRPEGSVSTLKIQRTERGDSAVYLCASSLFLLDTQYFGPGTRLTVL.

DNA of the CDR3: TGTGCCAGTAGTATAGTGGGACTAGCGGCAGACAATGAGCAGTTCTTC. This gives the protein CASSIVGLAADNEQFF. The chain uses TRBV19 and TRBJ2-1; 11 bases fit TRBD2. Germline CDR1 LNHDA, CDR2 SQIVND (reference sequence). The J segment lost 5 bases and the V segment lost 1 base, leaving 4 bases of the junction unmatched. The CDR3 covers 16 residues.

The chain is built from TRBV18 and TRBJ1-2; 12 nucleotides agree with TRBD1. Unmatched junction bases numbered 9, after V lost 0 bases and J lost 7 bases. CDR1 is KGHSH and CDR2 is LQKENI in the germline V gene. The CDR3 contains 17 residues. CDR3 DNA sequence: TGTGCCAGCTCACCACCTTCCCGGGACAGGGGGCTTGGTGGCTACACCTTC. Its translation: CASSPPSRDRGLGGYTF.

The chain uses TRBV5-6 and TRBJ1-2, with D hard to call. Per the germline V gene, CDR1 is SGHDT and CDR2 is YYEEEE. The length of the CDR3 is 12 residues. Trimming took off 0 bases at V and 7 bases at J, with 7 bases between the two ends. DNA of the CDR3: TGTGCCAGCAGCTTGGAAGAAGGTGGCTACACCTTC. As protein: CASSLEEGGYTF.

The rearrangement links TRBV5-6 to TRBJ1-5, with D perhaps matching TRBD1 (5 bases). The V end lost 5 bases, the J end lost 5 bases, and 8 bases lay between the germline ends. CDR1 is SGHDT, CDR2 YYEEEE, per germline. This CDR3 has 12 amino acids. In DNA, the CDR3 is TGTGCCAGCAGTCCGGGGGATCAGCCCCAGCATTTT. Translation: CASSPGDQPQHF.

This clone was detected once. The genes are TRBV14 and TRBJ2-7, with no clear D. CDR3 length: 15 residues. Between the trimmed V and J ends, which lost 3 bases and 2 bases, there was a span of 14 bases. Germline V CDR1 and CDR2: SGHDN, FVKESK. DNA for the CDR3: TGTGCCAGCAGCCATACCTCTCTACTAACCTACGAGCAGTACTTC. Its protein is CASSHTSLLTYEQYF. Full variable domain (rest looked up from reference TRBV14 and TRBJ2-7): EAGVTQFPSHSVIEKGQTVTLRCDPISGHDNLYWYRRVMGKEIKFLLHFVKESKQDESGMPNNRFLAERTGGTYSTLKVQPAELEDSGVYFCASSHTSLLTYEQYFGPGTRLTVT.

This clone has just a few counts. This chain connects TRBV28 to TRBJ2-2; D gene ambiguous. Germline V gene data show CDR1 as MDHEN and CDR2 as SYDVKM. CDR3 length: 13 amino acids. The chain's CDR3 is CASQLPLTGELFF. The CDR3 DNA sequence: TGTGCGTCCCAACTCCCCCTCACCGGGGAGCTGTTTTTT.

This chain connects TRBV7-3 to TRBJ2-3, with 11 bases aligning to TRBD2. Germline values: CDR1 SGHTA, CDR2 FQGTGA. With V trimmed by 2 bases and J by 2 bases, 6 bases remained unmatched. The CDR3 extends over 17 amino acids. The CDR3 here is CASSLGTSGGVTDTQYF. Here the CDR3 DNA reads TGTGCCAGCAGCTTAGGGACTAGCGGAGGGGTCACAGATACGCAGTATTTT. Full variable domain (missing parts from reference TRBV7-3 and TRBJ2-3): GAGVSQTPSNKVTEKGKYVELRCDPISGHTALYWYRQSLGQGPEFLIYFQGTGAADDSGLPNDRFFAVRPEGSVSTLKIQRTERGDSAVYLCASSLGTSGGVTDTQYFGPGTRLTVL.

This clone was seen only a few times. The CDR3 region has the DNA TGTGCCAGCAGTTCCAGAGCCTCTTGGGAGGGTCTGCGAGCCTACGAGCAGTACTTC. Its translation: CASSSRASWEGLRAYEQYF. This sequence joins TRBV27 and TRBJ2-7; 7 bases fit TRBD2. The CDR3 is 19 amino acids. CDR1 and CDR2 from the germline V gene are MNHEY and SMNVEV (reference sequence). J gave up 2 bases and V 4 bases, and 20 bases lay outside the gene matches.

The V gene is TRBV19, the J gene TRBJ1-2; possibly TRBD1 for D (6 bases). The CDR3 totals 15 residues. Germline CDR1 LNHDA, CDR2 SQIVND (reference sequence). V gave up 3 bases and J gave up 2 bases, with 13 bases separating them. DNA of the CDR3: TGTGCCAGTAGTATCGACAGGACCTCAAACTATGGCTACACCTTC. Translated, it gives CASSIDRTSNYGYTF.

This clone showed up just a few times. This chain joins TRBV28 and TRBJ2-1; a possible D gene is TRBD1 (5 bases). This CDR3 has 12 amino acids. V shed 2 bases and J shed 7 bases, with 6 bases lying between them. Germline CDR1 and CDR2: MDHEN and SYDVKM. CDR3 loop: CASSLQGNEQFF. The CDR3 DNA follows: TGTGCCAGCAGTTTACAGGGAAATGAGCAGTTCTTC.

This chain joins TRBV7-3 and TRBJ2-1, with 9 bases identical to TRBD2. The CDR3 extends over 16 amino acids. Germline V CDR1 and CDR2: SGHTA, FQGTGA. J gave up 0 bases and V 5 bases, and 5 bases lay outside the gene matches. CDR3 nucleotides: TGTGCCAGCAGCCTGTTTAGCGGGAGCTCCTACAATGAGCAGTTCTTC. Translating it yields CASSLFSGSSYNEQFF.

The chain employs TRBV7-6 and TRBJ2-3; the match to TRBD1 covers 8 bases. V dropped 4 bases and J dropped 4; count of bases not matched to a gene: 4. Germline-derived CDR1 and CDR2 are SGHVS and FNYEAQ. The CDR3 sequence is 14 residues long. This chain's CDR3 is CASSYGQGADTQYF. CDR3 in DNA: TGTGCCAGCAGCTATGGACAGGGAGCAGATACGCAGTATTTT.